These T cell receptor beta chains were read from a single sample in a study of T-cell reconstitution after alpha-beta-depleted transplantation in children. In TCRdb, the PCR reads were re-called with MiXCR into one record per CDR3 protein. The sample lists 600,000 to 800,000 distinct CDR3 sequences, 13% occurring once. The sample in question was PBMCs, obtained before TCRalphabeta/CD19-depleted stem cell transplant. Source of these receptors: a girl between 2 and 10 years old with congenital amegakaryocytic thrombocytopenia, due to receive a stem cell transplant. Both conserved end residues are part of each CDR3. Each record gives: CDR3 length, V gene, J gene, D gene, clone size, CDR3 protein, CDR3 DNA. A D gene is named only where the DNA matches it firmly. Rows give clone size only sometimes, using once, few, many, or a class for an expanded clone.

CDR3 length: 13
V gene: TRBV20-1
J gene: TRBJ2-1
D gene: TRBD1
clone size: many
CDR3 protein: CSARTGGLDEQFF
CDR3 DNA: TGCAGTGCCCGGACAGGGGGTTTGGATGAGCAGTTCTTC

CDR3 length: 14
V gene: TRBV7-2
J gene: TRBJ2-4
D gene: -
clone size: many
CDR3 protein: CASSLGRTRNIQYF
CDR3 DNA: TGTGCCAGCAGCTTAGGGAGGACAAGAAACATTCAGTACTTC

CDR3 length: 13
V gene: TRBV12-3/TRBV12-4
J gene: TRBJ1-1
D gene: -
clone size: few
CDR3 protein: CAVTGRANTEAFF
CDR3 DNA: TGTGCCGTCACGGGACGGGCGAACACTGAAGCTTTCTTT

CDR3 length: 12
V gene: TRBV27
J gene: TRBJ2-5
D gene: -
clone size: -
CDR3 protein: CASRGMAETQYF
CDR3 DNA: TGTGCCAGCAGGGGGATGGCAGAGACCCAGTACTTC

CDR3 length: 13
V gene: TRBV5-1
J gene: TRBJ2-1
D gene: -
clone size: -
CDR3 protein: CASSLIGDYEQFF
CDR3 DNA: TGCGCCAGCAGCTTGATAGGGGACTATGAGCAGTTCTTC

CDR3 length: 15
V gene: TRBV9
J gene: TRBJ2-1
D gene: TRBD1
clone size: many
CDR3 protein: CASSIDRGVDNEQFF
CDR3 DNA: TGTGCCAGCAGCATAGACAGGGGGGTCGACAATGAGCAGTTCTTC

CDR3 length: 19
V gene: TRBV20-1
J gene: TRBJ2-7
D gene: -
clone size: -
CDR3 protein: CSAEARSGTNREGGYEQYF
CDR3 DNA: TGCAGTGCAGAAGCTCGGAGCGGGACCAACCGAGAAGGGGGCTACGAGCAGTACTTC

CDR3 length: 16
V gene: TRBV20-1
J gene: TRBJ2-2
D gene: TRBD2
clone size: many
CDR3 protein: CSARRTSGKRTGELFF
CDR3 DNA: TGCAGTGCGAGGAGGACTAGCGGGAAGAGAACCGGGGAGCTGTTTTTT

CDR3 length: 17
V gene: TRBV7-9
J gene: TRBJ2-1
D gene: TRBD1
clone size: many
CDR3 protein: CASSLVGQGALDNEQFF
CDR3 DNA: TGTGCCAGCAGCTTAGTCGGACAGGGGGCCCTCGACAATGAGCAGTTCTTC

CDR3 length: 14
V gene: TRBV5-1
J gene: TRBJ2-3
D gene: -
clone size: many
CDR3 protein: CASSFTTSTDTQYF
CDR3 DNA: TGCGCCAGCAGCTTCACTACTAGCACAGATACGCAGTATTTT

CDR3 length: 14
V gene: TRBV6-2/TRBV6-3
J gene: TRBJ1-5
D gene: -
clone size: -
CDR3 protein: CASSYRGTYQPQHF
CDR3 DNA: TGTGCCAGCAGTTACAGGGGAACTTATCAGCCCCAGCATTTT

CDR3 length: 13
V gene: TRBV20-1
J gene: TRBJ2-7
D gene: -
clone size: few
CDR3 protein: CSAERSPVDEQYF
CDR3 DNA: TGCAGTGCTGAGCGGAGTCCGGTGGACGAGCAGTACTTC

CDR3 length: 14
V gene: TRBV5-1
J gene: TRBJ2-5
D gene: -
clone size: -
CDR3 protein: CASSLAPGEETQYF
CDR3 DNA: TGCGCCAGCAGCTTGGCCCCCGGAGAAGAGACCCAGTACTTC

CDR3 length: 13
V gene: TRBV12-3/TRBV12-4
J gene: TRBJ2-2
D gene: -
clone size: many
CDR3 protein: CASSFLETGELFF
CDR3 DNA: TGTGCCAGCAGTTTTTTGGAAACCGGGGAGCTGTTTTTT

CDR3 length: 15
V gene: TRBV9
J gene: TRBJ1-2
D gene: -
clone size: few
CDR3 protein: CASSVSLGAGYGYTF
CDR3 DNA: TGTGCCAGCAGCGTAAGTTTGGGGGCCGGTTATGGCTACACCTTC

CDR3 length: 12
V gene: TRBV29-1
J gene: TRBJ2-1
D gene: -
clone size: few
CDR3 protein: CSVEDVGDEQFF
CDR3 DNA: TGCAGCGTTGAAGATGTCGGGGATGAGCAGTTCTTC

CDR3 length: 12
V gene: TRBV20-1
J gene: TRBJ1-2
D gene: -
clone size: many
CDR3 protein: CSARSSNYGYTF
CDR3 DNA: TGCAGTGCCCGCAGCTCTAACTATGGCTACACCTTC

CDR3 length: 12
V gene: TRBV12-3/TRBV12-4
J gene: TRBJ1-4
D gene: -
clone size: many
CDR3 protein: CASSLPQGKLFF
CDR3 DNA: TGTGCCAGCAGCCTTCCTCAGGGAAAACTGTTTTTT

CDR3 length: 17
V gene: TRBV20-1
J gene: TRBJ2-7
D gene: -
clone size: -
CDR3 protein: CCARGSQSEGRVYEQYF
CDR3 DNA: TGCTGTGCTAGAGGTTCCCAGTCCGAGGGACGGGTCTACGAGCAGTACTTC

CDR3 length: 15
V gene: TRBV20-1
J gene: TRBJ2-3
D gene: TRBD2
clone size: few
CDR3 protein: CSGAARRERADTQYF
CDR3 DNA: TGCAGTGGCGCCGCGAGGCGGGAGCGTGCAGATACGCAGTATTTT

CDR3 length: 10
V gene: TRBV2
J gene: TRBJ2-1
D gene: -
clone size: -
CDR3 protein: CASGPEEQFF
CDR3 DNA: TGTGCCAGCGGCCCCGAGGAGCAGTTCTTC

CDR3 length: 16
V gene: TRBV15
J gene: TRBJ2-1
D gene: TRBD2
clone size: many
CDR3 protein: CATSRGPSGLRNEQFF
CDR3 DNA: TGTGCCACCAGCAGAGGTCCTAGCGGACTAAGAAATGAGCAGTTCTTC

CDR3 length: 12
V gene: TRBV28
J gene: TRBJ2-7
D gene: -
clone size: -
CDR3 protein: CASSLATVEQYF
CDR3 DNA: TGTGCCAGCAGTTTGGCCACGGTCGAGCAGTACTTC

CDR3 length: 12
V gene: TRBV12-3/TRBV12-4
J gene: TRBJ1-4
D gene: -
clone size: many
CDR3 protein: CASQGRNEKLFF
CDR3 DNA: TGTGCCAGTCAGGGACGGAATGAAAAACTGTTTTTT

CDR3 length: 16
V gene: TRBV27
J gene: TRBJ2-2
D gene: -
clone size: -
CDR3 protein: CASSPQLGVQTGELFF
CDR3 DNA: TGTGCCAGCAGTCCGCAACTGGGAGTTCAAACCGGGGAGCTGTTTTTT

CDR3 length: 16
V gene: TRBV7-9
J gene: TRBJ2-5
D gene: TRBD2
clone size: -
CDR3 protein: CASSSTSGRAGETQYF
CDR3 DNA: TGTGCCAGCAGCTCCACTAGCGGGAGGGCCGGGGAGACCCAGTACTTC

CDR3 length: 15
V gene: TRBV11-2
J gene: TRBJ2-7
D gene: -
clone size: few
CDR3 protein: CASSLDQQGLDEQYF
CDR3 DNA: TGTGCCAGCAGCTTAGATCAACAAGGGTTGGACGAGCAGTACTTC

CDR3 length: 11
V gene: TRBV20-1
J gene: TRBJ2-2
D gene: -
clone size: -
CDR3 protein: CSAWPSGELFF
CDR3 DNA: TGCAGCGCCTGGCCATCCGGGGAGCTGTTTTTT

CDR3 length: 15
V gene: TRBV7-9
J gene: TRBJ2-7
D gene: -
clone size: -
CDR3 protein: CASSTTGTPLVGQYF
CDR3 DNA: TGTGCCAGCAGCACGACCGGGACTCCGCTCGTAGGGCAGTACTTC

CDR3 length: 16
V gene: TRBV20-1
J gene: TRBJ2-5
D gene: TRBD2
clone size: few
CDR3 protein: CSAPRGASGFQETQYF
CDR3 DNA: TGCAGTGCACCTAGGGGGGCTAGCGGGTTCCAAGAGACCCAGTACTTC

CDR3 length: 14
V gene: TRBV6-5
J gene: TRBJ1-2
D gene: -
clone size: many
CDR3 protein: CASSYSAVNYGYTF
CDR3 DNA: TGTGCCAGCAGTTACTCTGCCGTAAACTATGGCTACACCTTC

CDR3 length: 14
V gene: TRBV7-8
J gene: TRBJ2-3
D gene: TRBD2
clone size: many
CDR3 protein: CASSLAPSGRTQYF
CDR3 DNA: TGTGCCAGCAGCTTAGCGCCTAGCGGGCGTACGCAGTATTTT

CDR3 length: 14
V gene: TRBV20-1
J gene: TRBJ2-2
D gene: -
clone size: many
CDR3 protein: CSASRGGNTGELFF
CDR3 DNA: TGCAGTGCTAGTCGGGGCGGAAACACCGGGGAGCTGTTTTTT

CDR3 length: 17
V gene: TRBV7-2
J gene: TRBJ2-1
D gene: -
clone size: few
CDR3 protein: CASSLRTSLLGYNEQFF
CDR3 DNA: TGTGCCAGCAGCTTAAGGACATCTTTATTGGGTTACAATGAGCAGTTCTTC

CDR3 length: 15
V gene: TRBV20-1
J gene: TRBJ2-3
D gene: -
clone size: many
CDR3 protein: CSARRPGESTDTQYF
CDR3 DNA: TGCAGTGCTAGAAGGCCTGGAGAAAGCACAGATACGCAGTATTTT

CDR3 length: 17
V gene: TRBV28
J gene: TRBJ2-7
D gene: TRBD2
clone size: few
CDR3 protein: CASSLPRLRESSYEQYF
CDR3 DNA: TGTGCCAGCAGCCTACCTCGTTTGCGGGAGAGCTCCTACGAGCAGTACTTC

CDR3 length: 15
V gene: TRBV20-1
J gene: TRBJ2-1
D gene: -
clone size: few
CDR3 protein: CSTAGPGSSYNEQFF
CDR3 DNA: TGCAGTACGGCGGGACCTGGAAGCTCCTACAATGAGCAGTTCTTC

CDR3 length: 19
V gene: TRBV5-1
J gene: TRBJ2-1
D gene: -
clone size: many
CDR3 protein: CASRDHRGPSARPYNEQFF
CDR3 DNA: TGCGCCAGCCGCGATCACAGGGGCCCTAGCGCAAGACCCTACAATGAGCAGTTCTTC

CDR3 length: 17
V gene: TRBV10-3
J gene: TRBJ2-2
D gene: TRBD2
clone size: many
CDR3 protein: CATKWSGRTLNTGELFF
CDR3 DNA: TGTGCCACCAAATGGAGCGGGAGGACCTTGAACACCGGGGAGCTGTTTTTT